What follows describes a single T cell receptor (beta chain). Antigen unknown. This entry comes from a study of neurological immune-mediated disorders. Looked up from germline, CDR1 is SGHRS and CDR2 is YFSETQ. The CDR3 contains 14 residues. V lost 3 bases, J lost 6 bases, and 4 bases stayed unmatched. Study-wide results and caveats: Multiple sclerosis patients had less TCR clonal expansion than even healthy controls, unlike HTLV-1-associated myelopathy. No CDR3 amino acid sequences recurred among expanded clones across subjects, suggesting private repertoires in all groups.

Volunteers attending a blood bank in Maryland, USA, served as healthy controls. The team produced cDNA through 5'RACE using 10-nucleotide random UMIs. TCRdb fed the 5' RACE reads into MiXCR, producing one record per CDR3 protein. This table has roughly 80,000 distinct CDR3 sequences, approximately 17% appearing once. V is TRBV5-1 and J is TRBJ1-1; 11 bases fit TRBD1. The TCR comes from a woman aged 40 to 49 in good health. Sequencing was done on a sample of PBMCs. Here the CDR3 reads CASSWGQGVAEAFF. DNA of the CDR3: TGCGCCAGCAGCTGGGGACAGGGGGTCGCTGAAGCTTTCTTT.